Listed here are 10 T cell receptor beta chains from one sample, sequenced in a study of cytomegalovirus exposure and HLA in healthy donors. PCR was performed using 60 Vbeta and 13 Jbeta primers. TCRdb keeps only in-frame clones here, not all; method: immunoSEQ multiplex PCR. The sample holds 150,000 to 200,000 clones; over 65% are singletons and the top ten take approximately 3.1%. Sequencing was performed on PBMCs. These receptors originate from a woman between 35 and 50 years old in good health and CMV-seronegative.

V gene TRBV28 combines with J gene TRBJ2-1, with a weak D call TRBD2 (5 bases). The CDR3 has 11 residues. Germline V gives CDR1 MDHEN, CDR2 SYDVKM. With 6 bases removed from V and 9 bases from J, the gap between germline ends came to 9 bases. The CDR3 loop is CASSRGTEQFF. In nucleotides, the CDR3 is TGTGCCAGCAGCCGGGGTACTGAGCAGTTCTTC.

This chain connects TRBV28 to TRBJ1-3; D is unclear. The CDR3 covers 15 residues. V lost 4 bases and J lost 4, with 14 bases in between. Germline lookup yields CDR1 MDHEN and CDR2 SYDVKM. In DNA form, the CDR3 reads TGTGCCAGCAGTTCCCTCTTAATCCGGGGAAACACCATATATTTT. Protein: CASSSLLIRGNTIYF.

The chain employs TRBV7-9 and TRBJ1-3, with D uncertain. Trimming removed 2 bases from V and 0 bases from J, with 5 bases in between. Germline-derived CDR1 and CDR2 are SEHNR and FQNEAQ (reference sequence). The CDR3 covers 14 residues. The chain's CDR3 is CASSLTASGNTIYF. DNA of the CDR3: TGTGCCAGCAGCTTAACAGCCTCTGGAAACACCATATATTTT.

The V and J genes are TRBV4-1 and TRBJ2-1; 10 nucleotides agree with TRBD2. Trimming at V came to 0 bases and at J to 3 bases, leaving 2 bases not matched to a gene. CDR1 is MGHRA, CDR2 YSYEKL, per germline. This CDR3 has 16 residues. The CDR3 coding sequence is TGCGCCAGCAGCCAAGAGAAGCGGGGGGGCTACAATGAGCAGTTCTTC. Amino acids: CASSQEKRGGYNEQFF.

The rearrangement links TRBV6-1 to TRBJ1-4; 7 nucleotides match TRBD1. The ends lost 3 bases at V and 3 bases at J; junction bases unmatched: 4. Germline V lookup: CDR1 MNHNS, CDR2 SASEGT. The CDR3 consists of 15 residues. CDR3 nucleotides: TGTGCCAGCAGTGATCCGGGACAGCCTAATGAAAAACTGTTTTTT. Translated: CASSDPGQPNEKLFF.

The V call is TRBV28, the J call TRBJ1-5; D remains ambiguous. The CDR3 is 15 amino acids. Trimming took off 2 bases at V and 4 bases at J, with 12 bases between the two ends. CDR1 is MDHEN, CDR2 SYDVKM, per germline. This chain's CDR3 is CASSLRYGINQPQHF. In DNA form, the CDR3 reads TGTGCCAGCAGTTTACGGTACGGGATTAATCAGCCCCAGCATTTT. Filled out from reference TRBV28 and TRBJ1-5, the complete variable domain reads DVKVTQSSRYLVKRTGEKVFLECVQDMDHENMFWYRQDPGLGLRLIYFSYDVKMKEKGDIPEGYSVSREKKERFSLILESASTNQTSMYLCASSLRYGINQPQHFGDGTRLSIL.

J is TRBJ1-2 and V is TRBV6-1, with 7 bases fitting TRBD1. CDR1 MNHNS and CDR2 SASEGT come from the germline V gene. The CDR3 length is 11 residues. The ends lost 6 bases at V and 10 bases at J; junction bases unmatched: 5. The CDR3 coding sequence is TGTGCCAGCAGCCTCGGACAGGTCTACACCTTC. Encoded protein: CASSLGQVYTF.

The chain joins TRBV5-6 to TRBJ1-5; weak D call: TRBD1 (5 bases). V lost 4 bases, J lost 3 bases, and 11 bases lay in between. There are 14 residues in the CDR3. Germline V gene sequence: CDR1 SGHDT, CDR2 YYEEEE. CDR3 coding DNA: TGTGCCAGCAGCCCAGGGTTCTACAATCAGCCCCAGCATTTT. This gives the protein CASSPGFYNQPQHF.

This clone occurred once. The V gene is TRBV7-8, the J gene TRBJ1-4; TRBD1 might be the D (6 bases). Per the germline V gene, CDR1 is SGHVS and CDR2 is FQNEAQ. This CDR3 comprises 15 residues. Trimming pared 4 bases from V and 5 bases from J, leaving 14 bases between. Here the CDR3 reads CASSSPRQGNEKLFF. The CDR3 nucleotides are TGTGCCAGCAGCTCGCCCCGGCAGGGGAATGAAAAACTGTTTTTT.

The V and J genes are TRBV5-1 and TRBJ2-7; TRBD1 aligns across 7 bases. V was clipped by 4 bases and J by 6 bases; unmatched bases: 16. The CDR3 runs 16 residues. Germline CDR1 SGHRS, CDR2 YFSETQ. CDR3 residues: CASSPDTRQGFIEQYF. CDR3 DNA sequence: TGCGCCAGCAGCCCCGATACCCGACAGGGATTTATCGAGCAGTACTTC.